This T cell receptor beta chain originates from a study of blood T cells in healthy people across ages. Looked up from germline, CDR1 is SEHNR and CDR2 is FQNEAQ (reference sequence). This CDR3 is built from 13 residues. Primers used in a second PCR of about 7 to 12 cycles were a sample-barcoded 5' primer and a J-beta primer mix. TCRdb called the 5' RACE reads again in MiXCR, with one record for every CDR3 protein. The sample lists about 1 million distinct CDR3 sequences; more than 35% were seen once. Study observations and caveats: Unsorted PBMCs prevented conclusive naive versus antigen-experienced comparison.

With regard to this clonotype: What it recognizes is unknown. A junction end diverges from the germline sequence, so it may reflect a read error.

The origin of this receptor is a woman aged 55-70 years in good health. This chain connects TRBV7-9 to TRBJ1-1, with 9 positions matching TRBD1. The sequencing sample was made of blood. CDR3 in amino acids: CASNNRGLTEAFF. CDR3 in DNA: TGTGCCAGCAACAACAGGGGGCTCACTGAGGCTTTCTTT.